One T cell receptor beta chain is described in this entry. Its antigen is not known. CD8 cells regarded as naive lacked CD45RO, were positively chosen for CCR7, and omitted terminally differentiated effector memory CD45RA+ cells. Produced via immunoSEQ multiplex PCR; TCRdb's table is partial and in-frame only. The sample has 500,000 to 700,000 clones, about 95% seen once. This sample was taken from a study of shared clonotypes between healthy human individuals. About the study: With ages of 18 to 49, the donors were two women and three men. Overall study results and limits: Donor clonotype sharing was expected to depend on sequencing depth.

The sequence was obtained from a woman between 25 and 40 years old in good health. The sequencing sample was made of naive CD8+ T cells sorted from blood.

The CDR3 here is CASSAGRASYEQYF. CDR3 coding DNA: TGTGCCAGCAGCGCCGGGAGGGCCAGCTACGAGCAGTACTTC. V is TRBV9 and J is TRBJ2-7; the match to TRBD2 covers 8 bases. The CDR3 loop spans 14 amino acids. From germline, CDR1 is SGDLS and CDR2 YYNGEE. V lost 3 bases, J lost 3 bases, and 5 bases stayed unmatched. Full variable domain (remainder filled in from reference TRBV9 and TRBJ2-7): DSGVTQTPKHLITATGQRVTLRCSPRSGDLSVYWYQQSLDQGLQFLIQYYNGEERAKGNILERFSAQQFPDLHSELNLSSLELGDSALYFCASSAGRASYEQYFGPGTRLTVT.